A selection of T cell receptor beta chains follows, all from one sample in a study of T cell responses to AZD1222 COVID-19 vaccine. Assay: immunoSEQ multiplex PCR; the TCRdb copy retains only in-frame clones and omits some. The sample includes approximately 150,000 clones, approximately 95% of them seen just once. Sequences were derived from peripheral blood, sampled on day 0 of MenACWY control vaccination. The source is an adult in good health. The CDR3 runs from the conserved cysteine through the conserved F or W. A D gene is named only where the DNA matches it firmly. A clone size is listed for some rows: how often the clone was seen (once, few, many), or a class if it is expanded.

TRBD1 | TRBJ1-1 | NA | TRBV7-3 | CASSPRDRGNMNTEAFF | TGTGCCAGCAGCCCCCGGGACAGGGGAAATATGAACACTGAAGCTTTCTTT
NA | TRBJ2-6 | once | TRBV5-5 | CASSFQGSHSWANVLTF | TGTGCCAGCAGCTTCCAGGGGTCCCACTCTTGGGCCAACGTCCTGACTTTC
NA | TRBJ1-1 | NA | TRBV5-4 | CASSPGWVTEAFF | TGTGCCAGCAGCCCTGGATGGGTCACTGAAGCTTTCTTT
NA | TRBJ1-5 | NA | TRBV2 | CASSDLTRNQPQHF | TGTGCCAGCAGTGACTTGACCCGCAATCAGCCCCAGCATTTT
NA | TRBJ2-3 | NA | TRBV5-6 | CASSSTRGLNTDTQYF | TGTGCCAGCAGCTCCACCAGGGGATTGAACACAGATACGCAGTATTTT
NA | TRBJ1-3 | once | TRBV12-3/TRBV12-4 | CASSLQGISTIYF | TGTGCCAGCAGTTTACAGGGGATTTCCACCATATATTTT
NA | TRBJ1-5 | NA | TRBV7-2 | CASSLLGQKGGQPQHF | TGTGCCAGCAGCTTACTTGGGCAGAAAGGAGGTCAGCCCCAGCATTTT
NA | TRBJ1-3 | NA | TRBV18 | CASSPVSGRAGNTIYF | TGTGCCAGCTCACCGGTTTCCGGAAGAGCTGGAAACACCATATATTTT
TRBD1 | TRBJ2-7 | NA | TRBV27 | CATFRTGGNDEQYF | TGTGCCACCTTTCGGACAGGGGGCAACGACGAGCAGTACTTC
NA | TRBJ1-2 | NA | TRBV9 | CASSVGALPYGYTF | TGTGCCAGCAGCGTCGGGGCGCTCCCATATGGCTACACCTTC